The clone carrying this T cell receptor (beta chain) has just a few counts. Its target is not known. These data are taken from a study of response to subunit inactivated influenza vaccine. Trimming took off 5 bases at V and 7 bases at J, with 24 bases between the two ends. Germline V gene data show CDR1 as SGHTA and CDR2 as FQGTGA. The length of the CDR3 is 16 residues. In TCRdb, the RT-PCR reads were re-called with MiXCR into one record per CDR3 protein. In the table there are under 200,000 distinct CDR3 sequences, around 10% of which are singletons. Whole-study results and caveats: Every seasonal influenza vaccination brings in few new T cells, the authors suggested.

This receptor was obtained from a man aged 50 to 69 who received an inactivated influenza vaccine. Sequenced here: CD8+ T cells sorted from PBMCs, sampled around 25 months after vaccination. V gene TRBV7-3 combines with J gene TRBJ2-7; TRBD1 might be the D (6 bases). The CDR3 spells CASSPNSGTPSLEQYF. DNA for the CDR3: TGTGCCAGCAGCCCGAATTCAGGGACACCCTCTCTAGAGCAGTACTTC. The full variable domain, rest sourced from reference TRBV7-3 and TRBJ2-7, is GAGVSQTPSNKVTEKGKYVELRCDPISGHTALYWYRQSLGQGPEFLIYFQGTGAADDSGLPNDRFFAVRPEGSVSTLKIQRTERGDSAVYLCASSPNSGTPSLEQYFGPGTRLTVT.